A selection of T cell receptor beta chains follows, all from one sample in a study of T-cell memory formation after mild COVID-19. TCRdb itself ran the 5' RACE reads through MiXCR, one entry per CDR3 protein. The data contain about 240,000 distinct CDR3 sequences, approximately 9% of them singletons. The material sequenced was PBMCs or a T cell subset sorted from them (not recorded which). These receptors were collected from a man aged 18 to 30 who had mild COVID-19 (a few samples of this study predate the infection). Cell type and time point are not known. Both conserved end residues are part of each CDR3. A D gene is named only where the DNA matches it firmly. Clone size, where shown, is once, few, many, or a class for clones that have expanded.

clone_size: NA; cdr3_length: 16; j_call: TRBJ1-5; d_call: TRBD1; v_call: TRBV5-5; cdr3_nt: TGTGCCAGCAGCATAGGGACAGGTTATAGCAATCAGCCCCAGCATTTT; cdr3_aa: CASSIGTGYSNQPQHF
clone_size: many; cdr3_length: 17; j_call: TRBJ2-6; d_call: NA; v_call: TRBV27; cdr3_nt: TGTGCCAGCACTGAAAGGGCCCGTTTAACTGGGGCCAACGTCCTGACTTTC; cdr3_aa: CASTERARLTGANVLTF
clone_size: few; cdr3_length: 15; j_call: TRBJ2-1; d_call: TRBD2; v_call: TRBV29-1; cdr3_nt: TGCAGCGTTGAGTCGGCTAGCGGGGGGTACAATGAGCAGTTCTTC; cdr3_aa: CSVESASGGYNEQFF
clone_size: NA; cdr3_length: 16; j_call: TRBJ2-1; d_call: TRBD1; v_call: TRBV5-1; cdr3_nt: TGCGCCAGCAGCTTAAATGCAGGGGGCTCCTACAATGAGCAGTTCTTC; cdr3_aa: CASSLNAGGSYNEQFF
clone_size: NA; cdr3_length: 13; j_call: TRBJ2-7; d_call: NA; v_call: TRBV13; cdr3_nt: TGTGCCAGCAGCTTGAAGGACAGCTACGAGCAGTACTTC; cdr3_aa: CASSLKDSYEQYF
clone_size: many; cdr3_length: 13; j_call: TRBJ2-7; d_call: NA; v_call: TRBV5-5; cdr3_nt: TGTGCCAGCAGCTCCCGACAGGACTACGAGCAGTACTTC; cdr3_aa: CASSSRQDYEQYF
clone_size: many; cdr3_length: 16; j_call: TRBJ1-2; d_call: NA; v_call: TRBV7-2; cdr3_nt: TGTGCCAGCAGCTTAGTGGCTGGGGGGCAAGTACTCGGCTACACCTTC; cdr3_aa: CASSLVAGGQVLGYTF
clone_size: few; cdr3_length: 14; j_call: TRBJ2-4; d_call: TRBD1; v_call: TRBV5-1; cdr3_nt: TGCGCCAGCAGCCAGGGACAGGGGAAGTACATTCAGTACTTC; cdr3_aa: CASSQGQGKYIQYF
clone_size: NA; cdr3_length: 13; j_call: TRBJ2-1; d_call: TRBD2; v_call: TRBV5-1; cdr3_nt: TGCGCCAGCAGCCTACTAGCGGGCAATGAGCAGTTCTTC; cdr3_aa: CASSLLAGNEQFF
clone_size: NA; cdr3_length: 15; j_call: TRBJ1-3; d_call: NA; v_call: TRBV7-8; cdr3_nt: TGTGCCAGCAGCCCGGGCACCCGTGAGGGAAACACCATATATTTT; cdr3_aa: CASSPGTREGNTIYF